Following are 24 T cell receptor beta chains from one sample sequenced in a study of T cell responses to AZD1222 COVID-19 vaccine. Using immunoSEQ multiplex PCR, the repertoire was profiled, and TCRdb retains in-frame clones only, with some absent. The table includes 90,000 to 120,000 clones, about 85% detected once. Here the sequenced sample was peripheral blood, taken on day 0 of AZD1222 vaccination. All receptors come from an adult in good health.

This sequence joins TRBV18 and TRBJ2-2; 8 nucleotides line up with TRBD1. The CDR3 is 15 amino acids. V was pared by 5 bases and J by 5 bases, with 7 bases of the junction left unmatched. Germline V gene data show CDR1 as KGHSH and CDR2 as LQKENI. CDR3 DNA sequence: TGTGCCAGCTCAGACGGACAGGGATCAACCGGGGAGCTGTTTTTT. This encodes CASSDGQGSTGELFF.

The chain carries TRBV5-1 and TRBJ1-6; no firm D call. The germline CDR1 and CDR2 sequences are SGHRS and YFSETQ. CDR3 length: 13 residues. V lost 0 bases, J lost 9 bases, and 7 bases lay in between. CDR3 DNA: TGCGCCAGCAGCTTGGACAGTCCTTCACCCCTCCACTTT. Translation gives CASSLDSPSPLHF.

CDR3 region: CASSQDPVGRLTEAFF. As DNA, the CDR3 is TGTGCCAGCAGCCAAGACCCGGTGGGGCGACTCACTGAAGCTTTCTTT. This sequence joins TRBV4-2 and TRBJ1-1; D is perhaps TRBD1 (5 bases). Germline V lookup: CDR1 LGHNA, CDR2 YNFKEQ. With 0 bases removed from V and 4 bases from J, the gap between germline ends came to 15 bases. There are 16 residues in the CDR3.

J is TRBJ1-1 and V is TRBV27, with D perhaps matching TRBD1 (6 bases). The CDR3 is 15 residues long. Germline values: CDR1 MNHEY, CDR2 SMNVEV (reference sequence). Trimming removed 4 bases from V and 7 bases from J, with 19 bases in between. CDR3 residues: CASSYRTTGFIEAFF. The CDR3, as DNA: TGTGCCAGCAGTTACCGTACTACAGGGTTTATTGAAGCTTTCTTT.

V is TRBV7-3 and J is TRBJ1-6; 8 bases agree with TRBD1. The CDR3 runs 14 residues. The V and J ends lost 6 bases and 8 bases, in that order; junction bases with no gene match: 6. Germline loops: CDR1 SGHTA, CDR2 FQGTGA. The CDR3 protein is CASSPDRGHSPLHF. CDR3 coding DNA: TGTGCCAGCAGTCCCGACAGGGGTCATTCACCCCTCCACTTT.

The gene calls are TRBV2 and TRBJ2-5; 9 nucleotides align to TRBD1. The germline V gene has CDR1 SNHLY and CDR2 FYNNEI. The J segment lost 1 base and the V segment lost 10 bases, leaving 10 bases of the junction unmatched. This CDR3 contains 15 residues. The CDR3 DNA follows: TGTGCCATATCCTACAGGGGGCGGACCCAAGAGACCCAGTACTTC. It translates to CAISYRGRTQETQYF.

The rearrangement links TRBV15 to TRBJ2-7; 7 bases map to TRBD2. The CDR3 length is 13 residues. V lost 3 bases to trimming and J lost 12 bases; unmatched junction nucleotides: 11. Germline CDR1 reads LNHNV; CDR2 reads YYDKDF (reference sequence). The CDR3: CATSSLGGARPYF. The CDR3 nucleotides read TGTGCCACCAGCAGTCTGGGAGGGGCGCGTCCGTACTTC.

The table lists this clone with a count of one. V gene TRBV4-2 combines with J gene TRBJ1-5; D perhaps matches TRBD1 (5 bases). The length of the CDR3 is 17 residues. CDR1 is LGHNA, CDR2 YNFKEQ, per germline. V lost 0 bases and J lost 6, with 18 bases in between. CDR3 region: CASSQEETQGRGQPQHF. The CDR3 bases are TGTGCCAGCAGCCAAGAAGAAACGCAGGGAAGAGGTCAGCCCCAGCATTTT.

The CDR3 reads CAFWNTGELFF. The CDR3 DNA reads as TGTGCTTTCTGGAACACCGGGGAGCTGTTTTTT. The chain combines TRBV12-3 or TRBV12-4 with TRBJ2-2; D not certain. This CDR3 contains 11 residues.

The V and J genes are TRBV6-2 or TRBV6-3 and TRBJ1-6; weak D call: TRBD1 (6 bases). CDR3 length: 21 amino acids. V was clipped by 0 bases and J by 0 bases, with 21 bases between them. Germline V gene lookup returns CDR1 MNHEY and CDR2 SVGEGT. This chain's CDR3 is CASSYSIGAQGRSSYNSPLHF. CDR3 sequence (DNA): TGTGCCAGCAGTTACTCGATAGGGGCGCAGGGGCGCAGCTCCTATAATTCACCCCTCCACTTT.

The chain joins TRBV10-3 to TRBJ1-1; D may be TRBD1 (6 bases). The CDR3 length is 13 residues. Between the trimmed V and J ends, which lost 3 bases and 1 base, there was a span of 6 bases. Looked up from germline, CDR1 is ENHRY and CDR2 is SYGVKD. The CDR3 loop is CAISEQGNTEAFF. DNA for the CDR3: TGTGCCATCAGTGAACAGGGGAACACTGAAGCTTTCTTT.

This clone occurred a few times. The chain uses TRBV4-3 and TRBJ1-1; no clear D. The germline gives CDR1 LGHNA, CDR2 YSLEER. V lost 1 base to trimming and J lost 3 bases, with 6 bases between them. This CDR3 is built from 13 residues. The CDR3 here is CASSQVRDTEAFF. As DNA, the CDR3 is TGCGCCAGCAGCCAAGTGCGAGACACTGAAGCTTTCTTT.

The rearrangement uses TRBV24-1 and TRBJ2-3; TRBD2 matches at 10 bases. J gave up 8 bases and V 6 bases, and 13 bases lay outside the gene matches. This CDR3 has 16 residues. The germline gives CDR1 KGHDR, CDR2 SFDVKD. The CDR3 DNA sequence: TGTGCCACCAGTAGTGGGCTAGCGGGGGAGACGGGTACGCAGTATTTT. This codes for CATSSGLAGETGTQYF.

The J gene is TRBJ2-2, the V gene TRBV19; D remains unclear. The CDR3 has 15 amino acids. Trimming took off 7 bases at V and 0 bases at J, with 12 bases between the two ends. Germline-derived CDR1 and CDR2 are LNHDA and SQIVND (reference sequence). CDR3 protein: CASKEGSANTGELFF. The CDR3 nucleotides are TGTGCCAGTAAGGAAGGTTCCGCGAACACCGGGGAGCTGTTTTTT.

Written as DNA, the CDR3 is TGTGCCAGCAGCCAAACTAGGGGTGGACCCCATCACGAGTTCTTC. Its protein is CASSQTRGGPHHEFF. The chain employs TRBV7-9 and TRBJ2-1, with D perhaps given as TRBD1 or TRBD2 (5 bases each). This CDR3 is 15 amino acids long. From germline, CDR1 is SEHNR and CDR2 FQNEAQ (reference sequence). The V end lost 5 bases, the J end lost 14 bases, and 25 bases lay between the germline ends.

V and J are TRBV25-1 and TRBJ1-2; D is uncertain. CDR1 and CDR2 from the germline V gene are MGHDK and SYGVNS. The CDR3 contains 12 residues. V was pared by 3 bases and J by 3 bases, with 5 bases between. For the CDR3, the DNA is TGTGCCAGCAGTGAGGGAGACTATGGCTACACCTTC. It translates to CASSEGDYGYTF.

CDR3 region: CASSLGPEPGNTIYF. The CDR3 DNA reads as TGTGCCAGCAGCTTAGGGCCAGAACCAGGAAACACCATATATTTT. This chain joins TRBV7-2 and TRBJ1-3; no clear D gene. Germline CDR1 is SGHTA and CDR2 is FQGNSA. V lost 1 base, J lost 4 bases, and 11 bases lay in between. This CDR3 region has 15 residues. Drawing the rest from reference TRBV7-2 and TRBJ1-3, the complete variable domain is GAGVSQSPSNKVTEKGKDVELRCDPISGHTALYWYRQSLGQGLEFLIYFQGNSAPDKSGLPSDRFSAERTGGSVSTLTIQRTQQEDSAVYLCASSLGPEPGNTIYFGEGSWLTVV.

The chain couples TRBV19 to TRBJ2-2; TRBD2 matches at 12 bases. The CDR3 is 16 amino acids. In germline, CDR1 is LNHDA, CDR2 SQIVND (reference sequence). Trimming removed 4 bases from V and 7 bases from J; junction bases left unmatched: 7. This CDR3 reads CASSTLAGGPIGELFF. CDR3 nucleotides: TGTGCCAGTAGTACCCTAGCGGGGGGGCCCATCGGGGAGCTGTTTTTT.

The chain uses TRBV9 and TRBJ2-5; TRBD2 aligns across 7 bases. Germline trimming cut 4 bases from V and 2 bases from J; bases unmatched to any gene: 2. The V gene's germline CDR1 is SGDLS and CDR2 YYNGEE. CDR3 size: 13 residues. The DNA for the CDR3 is TGTGCCAGCAGCCTGGGGGGGCAAGAGACCCAGTACTTC. Its translation is CASSLGGQETQYF.

This chain links TRBV7-2 with TRBJ1-6, with TRBD1 identical over 9 bases. Germline trimming cut 5 bases from V and 10 bases from J; bases unmatched to any gene: 6. This CDR3 comprises 14 residues. The V gene's germline CDR1 is SGHTA and CDR2 FQGNSA. The CDR3 loop is CASSPGQGGSPLHF. Written as DNA, the CDR3 is TGTGCCAGCAGCCCGGGACAGGGAGGCTCACCCCTCCACTTT.

The rearrangement uses TRBV19 and TRBJ2-2, with TRBD1 matching 8 bases. Germline V gene sequence: CDR1 LNHDA, CDR2 SQIVND (reference sequence). This CDR3 has 17 residues. V trimming: 2 bases; J trimming: 4 bases; junction bases outside the gene matches: 9. CDR3 amino acids: CASSIRVGQGVTGELFF. The DNA for the CDR3 is TGTGCCAGTAGTATAAGGGTAGGACAGGGAGTCACCGGGGAGCTGTTTTTT.

This clone is a singleton in its sample. V and J are TRBV15 and TRBJ2-7; possibly TRBD1 for D (6 bases). This CDR3 contains 15 residues. Germline V gene sequence: CDR1 LNHNV, CDR2 YYDKDF (reference sequence). Trimming took off 6 bases at V and 6 bases at J, with 21 bases between the two ends. CDR3 nucleotides: TGTGCCACCAGTAAAACCGGGGTCCCCAGGGGCGAGCAGTACTTC. This sequence encodes CATSKTGVPRGEQYF.

The chain combines TRBV29-1 with TRBJ1-1; the D gene is possibly TRBD1 (6 bases). The CDR3 has 11 amino acids. The germline gives CDR1 SQVTM, CDR2 ANQGSEA. V shed 6 bases and J shed 6 bases, with 11 bases lying between them. The CDR3 sequence is CSVSGGAEAFF. The CDR3 DNA sequence: TGCAGCGTATCCGGGGGCGCTGAAGCTTTCTTT.

The rearrangement uses TRBV6-5 and TRBJ1-5; weak D call: TRBD1 (6 bases). The germline CDR1 and CDR2 sequences are MNHEY and SVGAGI. Deletions cut 10 bases from V and 5 bases from J, with 9 bases between. There are 11 residues in the CDR3. For the CDR3, the DNA is TGTGCCACACAGGGATATCAGCCCCAGCATTTT. This gives the protein CATQGYQPQHF.